This T cell receptor (beta chain) derives from a study of blood T cell repertoires in COVID-19. Study-level information: T cells, B-cell-depleted T cells, or PBMCs supplied cDNA or gDNA.

In the original workflow: Estimation of nucleated cell counts was performed using reference gene primer amplification. Clones were read by immunoSEQ multiplex PCR, and TCRdb kept only the in-frame ones, dropping some. Clone size and the V and J calls come from that table; the DNA yielded D and trimming. The table lists over 120,000 clones, approximately 90% of them singletons. The material sequenced was PBMCs or T cells enriched from blood (not recorded which). The clonotype was recovered from a man aged 50 to 60 who had recovered from COVID-19.

CDR3 protein: CAISGAKGDTEAFF. The CDR3 nucleotides read TGTGCCATCAGTGGAGCTAAAGGGGACACTGAAGCTTTCTTT. The gene calls are TRBV10-3 and TRBJ1-1; TRBD1 might be the D (5 bases). V was pared by 4 bases and J by 3 bases, with 12 bases between. Germline V gives CDR1 ENHRY, CDR2 SYGVKD. This CDR3 is built from 14 residues.